The clone carrying this T cell receptor (beta chain) was counted many times. The antigen is undetermined. This entry belongs to a study of metastatic and nonmetastatic thyroid tumors. Findings of the study overall: Reported TCR beta diversity, measured in blood and tumor, was significantly higher for malignant thyroid tumors than for benign nodules.

MiXCR reprocessed the PCR reads for TCRdb. The table lists just over 40,000 clones, 9.5% to 12% of them singletons. No patient had received any treatment before thyroid surgery. Per germline, CDR1 SNHLY and CDR2 FYNNEI. The CDR3 length is 14 residues. V lost 4 bases and J lost 0, with 7 bases in between. This receptor was identified in a female donor with papillary thyroid cancer or a benign thyroid nodule (not recorded which). Some clones in this sample may be carry-over from other donors' samples. Sequencing was carried out using blood. The chain carries TRBV2 and TRBJ1-5; D is unclear. For the CDR3, the DNA is TGTGCCAGCAGTGGACCGCTTAGCAATCAGCCCCAGCATTTT. Residues: CASSGPLSNQPQHF.